The 30 T cell receptor beta chains below were found in one sample sequenced in a study of T cell changes during pregnancy in multiple sclerosis (dated by TCRdb to about 2019). The library was built by means of the immunoSEQ multiplex PCR assay. TCRdb took over this immuneACCESS table, retaining in-frame rearrangements with V and J assigned. Such tables are incomplete; in checked studies, under half of the missing clones stem from an unresolved V gene, and the remainder is unexplained. The sample profile shows more than 3,000 clones; more than 75% of them were found once. The top ten hold around 15% of the sample. The sequenced sample was CD8+ T cells from peripheral blood mononuclear cells, obtained in the first trimester of pregnancy. All receptors derive from a female donor in good health, enrolled as a control in a pregnancy study.

This sequence joins TRBV28 and TRBJ1-2, with 8 bases matching TRBD1. Germline V lookup: CDR1 MDHEN, CDR2 SYDVKM. The CDR3 is 14 residues long. V lost 5 bases, J lost 9 bases, and 11 bases stayed unmatched. The CDR3 here is CASSPPTGVLSYTF. CDR3 DNA: TGTGCCAGCAGTCCTCCGACAGGGGTACTTAGCTACACCTTC.

J is TRBJ2-2 and V is TRBV19, with 7 nucleotides matching TRBD1. The CDR3 is 14 amino acids. In germline, CDR1 is LNHDA, CDR2 SQIVND (reference sequence). Trimming removed 6 bases from V and 2 bases from J; junction bases left unmatched: 3. The chain's CDR3 is CASSGDRNTGELFF. The CDR3 nucleotides are TGTGCCAGTAGCGGGGACAGAAACACCGGGGAGCTGTTTTTT.

The chain is built from TRBV9 and TRBJ2-3; possibly TRBD2 for D (6 bases). This CDR3 is built from 13 residues. V lost 5 bases and J lost 1, with 8 bases in between. Germline V lookup: CDR1 SGDLS, CDR2 YYNGEE. CDR3 in amino acids: CASRGGGTDTQYF. The CDR3 DNA reads TGTGCCAGCAGGGGGGGAGGCACAGATACGCAGTATTTT.

The rearrangement joins TRBV4-3 to TRBJ1-2; TRBD1 might be the D (6 bases). With 0 bases removed from V and 0 bases from J, the gap between germline ends came to 14 bases. This CDR3 has 17 residues. Germline CDR1 LGHNA, CDR2 YSLEER. CDR3 region: CASSQDPRGSPNYGYTF. In DNA form, the CDR3 reads TGCGCCAGCAGCCAAGATCCGAGGGGGAGCCCTAACTATGGCTACACCTTC.

The chain carries TRBV5-4 and TRBJ2-7; 8 bases match TRBD2. Germline loops: CDR1 SGHNT, CDR2 YYREEE (reference sequence). The CDR3 contains 15 residues. CDR3 residues: CAVTGGRGGLYEQYF. In nucleotides, the CDR3 is TGTGCAGTCACGGGGGGGAGGGGAGGGCTCTACGAGCAGTACTTC.

The J gene is TRBJ2-7, the V gene TRBV30; D not certain. Germline V lookup: CDR1 GTSNPN, CDR2 SVGIG (reference sequence). The CDR3 is made up of 14 amino acids. Trimming removed 1 base from V and 2 bases from J, with 12 bases in between. CDR3 amino acids: CAWSGQIQTYEQYF. The CDR3 nucleotides are TGTGCCTGGAGTGGCCAGATCCAAACCTACGAGCAGTACTTC.

The chain has TRBV15 and TRBJ2-7; D is unclear. This CDR3 is 13 amino acids long. V was clipped by 1 base and J by 6 bases, with 10 bases between them. Germline V gives CDR1 LNHNV, CDR2 YYDKDF (reference sequence). CDR3 bases: TGTGCCACCAGCAGAGCTGGTTCCGGCGAGCAGTACTTC. Translating gives CATSRAGSGEQYF.

CDR3 DNA sequence: TGTGCCAGCAGCTTTATCCCCCCCCGGGACAGGGACTACGAGCAGTACTTC. It codes for CASSFIPPRDRDYEQYF. This chain links TRBV11-3 with TRBJ2-7; 9 bases are a match to TRBD1. The V gene end was trimmed by 3 bases and the J gene end by 3 bases; junction bases not matched to a gene: 12. Germline CDR1 SGHNT, CDR2 YENEEA. There are 17 residues in the CDR3.

The rearrangement links TRBV4-3 to TRBJ1-2, with D tentatively TRBD1 (6 bases). This CDR3 region has 15 residues. V was shortened by 2 bases and J by 5 bases, with 15 bases between the two germline ends. CDR1 and CDR2 (germline): LGHNA, YSLEER. DNA for the CDR3: TGCGCCAGCAGCCAAAAGACAGGTTCGTCTTATGGCTACACCTTC. Residues: CASSQKTGSSYGYTF.

The table lists this clone with a few counts. This chain connects TRBV21-1 to TRBJ2-1; the table's TRBD1 call for D was not verified on the DNA. TRBV21-1 constitutes a pseudogene. CDR3 length: 14 amino acids. CDR3 nucleotide sequence: TGTGCCAGCAGCAAGGACAGGGGGGGCAATGAGCAGTTCTTC. Amino acids: CASSKDRGGNEQFF.

This clone was seen a few times. The V call is TRBV4-2, the J call TRBJ2-3, with 12 bases matching TRBD2. The ends lost 3 bases at V and 4 bases at J; junction bases unmatched: 14. The CDR3 runs 19 residues. CDR1 is LGHNA, CDR2 YNFKEQ, per germline. The CDR3 bases are TGTGCCAGCAGCCACCTCACCGGGCTAGCGGGAGGGTCCCCAGATACGCAGTATTTT. Translating gives CASSHLTGLAGGSPDTQYF.

The rearrangement links TRBV19 to TRBJ2-6; unclear D gene. Germline-derived CDR1 and CDR2 are LNHDA and SQIVND (reference sequence). V dropped 3 bases and J dropped 4 bases, with 10 bases sitting between them. There are 15 residues in the CDR3. CDR3 sequence: CASSIPPPGANVLTF. CDR3 sequence (DNA): TGTGCCAGTAGTATTCCCCCCCCGGGGGCCAACGTCCTGACTTTC.

This clone was counted between two and nine times. The rearrangement joins TRBV6-4 to TRBJ1-1; 9 bases are shared with TRBD1. V was pared by 3 bases and J by 4 bases, with 6 bases of the junction left unmatched. CDR1 MRHNA and CDR2 SNTAGT come from the germline V gene. This CDR3 region has 15 residues. The CDR3 loop is CASSDGTGGFTEAFF. CDR3 nucleotides: TGTGCCAGCAGTGATGGTACAGGGGGCTTCACTGAAGCTTTCTTT.

This clone showed up just a few times. The chain uses TRBV9 and TRBJ1-2; TRBD1 might be the D (5 bases). The V gene lost 7 bases and the J gene lost 4 bases, with 11 bases spanning the gap. The CDR3 runs 12 residues. Germline CDR1 is SGDLS and CDR2 is YYNGEE. CDR3 coding DNA: TGTGCCAGCGGGGGGGTGACCTATGGCTACACCTTC. Residues: CASGGVTYGYTF. The full variable domain, its missing parts supplied by reference TRBV9 and TRBJ1-2, is DSGVTQTPKHLITATGQRVTLRCSPRSGDLSVYWYQQSLDQGLQFLIQYYNGEERAKGNILERFSAQQFPDLHSELNLSSLELGDSALYFCASGGVTYGYTFGSGTRLTVV.

CDR3 bases: TGTGCCAGCAGTGAATCAGGGGGCGGGGGAGATACGCAGTATTTT. Translation: CASSESGGGGDTQYF. V is TRBV6-1 and J is TRBJ2-3; weak D call: TRBD1 (8 bases). Trimming stripped 2 bases from V and 5 bases from J, with 14 bases between. CDR1 is MNHNS and CDR2 is SASEGT in the germline V gene. The CDR3 has 15 residues.

The V and J genes are TRBV10-3 and TRBJ2-3; 8 bases fit TRBD2. The germline gives CDR1 ENHRY, CDR2 SYGVKD. V lost 0 bases, J lost 5 bases, and 10 bases stayed unmatched. The CDR3 sequence is 17 residues long. This CDR3 is CAISESNGGSGRDTQYF. The CDR3 DNA reads as TGTGCCATCAGTGAGTCGAACGGGGGAAGCGGGAGAGATACGCAGTATTTT.

J is TRBJ2-1 and V is TRBV11-3; D is undetermined. CDR3 length equals 12 residues. The V gene's germline CDR1 is SGHNT and CDR2 YENEEA. Trimming took 4 bases from V and 7 from J, leaving 8 bases between them. The CDR3 DNA sequence: TGTGCCAGCAGCTACACAGAAAATGAGCAGTTCTTC. It yields the protein CASSYTENEQFF.

As to this clone: Its ends do not fully match the called genes, so a read error is possible. The chain uses TRBV7-2 and TRBJ2-1, with 9 bases fitting TRBD2. CDR3 length equals 14 residues. The germline V gene encodes CDR1 SGHTA and CDR2 FQGNSA. The CDR3 DNA reads TGCGCCAGCAGCCTGGGACTAGCAGACAATGAGCAGTTCTTC. Translated, it gives CASSLGLADNEQFF.

This clone was picked up a small number of times. The genes are TRBV5-4 and TRBJ2-2; 11 bases align to TRBD2. This CDR3 region has 16 residues. Germline V lookup: CDR1 SGHNT, CDR2 YYREEE (reference sequence). With 4 bases clipped from V and 1 base from J, the junction kept 3 bases outside the gene matches. CDR3 nucleotide sequence: TGTGCCAGCAGCCTGGGACTAGCGGTGAACACCGGGGAGCTGTTTTTT. Translation: CASSLGLAVNTGELFF.

The V call is TRBV19, the J call TRBJ1-4; a possible D gene is TRBD1 (5 bases). Germline V gene lookup returns CDR1 LNHDA and CDR2 SQIVND (reference sequence). The CDR3 is 13 amino acids. The germline V and J ends were trimmed by 6 bases and 7 bases, with 12 bases remaining between them. CDR3 nucleotides: TGTGCCAGTAGGAGTCAGGGAGGTGAAAAACTGTTTTTT. Its protein is CASRSQGGEKLFF.

The rearrangement links TRBV27 to TRBJ2-1, with TRBD1 as a possible D gene (5 bases). Looked up from germline, CDR1 is MNHEY and CDR2 is SMNVEV (reference sequence). The ends were cut back, 10 bases at V and 5 bases at J, with 18 bases in the middle. The CDR3 length is 14 residues. CDR3 nucleotides: TGTGCCACCACCCTGGCAGGGAACGACAATGAGCAGTTCTTC. Translation: CATTLAGNDNEQFF.

The V and J genes are TRBV19 and TRBJ2-7, with a weak D call TRBD1 (5 bases). V lost 3 bases, J lost 5 bases, and 11 bases lay in between. Germline V gene data show CDR1 as LNHDA and CDR2 as SQIVND (reference sequence). CDR3 length equals 13 residues. CDR3 coding DNA: TGTGCCAGTAGTATTGGCAGGGTGAACGAGCAGTACTTC. It is translated as CASSIGRVNEQYF.

This clone was counted a few times. The chain joins TRBV9 to TRBJ1-2, with D maybe TRBD1 (6 bases). The V gene's germline CDR1 is SGDLS and CDR2 YYNGEE. The V and J ends lost 3 bases and 6 bases respectively, with 15 bases between them. This CDR3 is built from 14 residues. The CDR3 reads CASSDTRGANGYTF. CDR3 nucleotide sequence: TGTGCCAGCAGCGATACCCGGGGGGCCAATGGCTACACCTTC.

This CDR3 is CASSPGQGVYEQYF. CDR3 sequence (DNA): TGCGCCAGCAGCCCCGGACAGGGGGTCTACGAGCAGTACTTC. The rearrangement joins TRBV4-1 to TRBJ2-7; 10 bases are shared with TRBD1. Trimming at V came to 4 bases and at J to 3 bases, leaving 3 bases not matched to a gene. Looked up from germline, CDR1 is MGHRA and CDR2 is YSYEKL. The CDR3 sequence is 14 residues long.

The V call is TRBV29-1, the J call TRBJ1-2; 10 nucleotides agree with TRBD1. The CDR3 totals 16 residues. J lost 1 base, V lost 4 bases, and 9 bases had no gene match. Germline V gene data show CDR1 as SQVTM and CDR2 as ANQGSEA. The CDR3 protein is CSVVTGGSVDNYGYTF. Written as DNA, the CDR3 is TGCAGCGTTGTGACAGGGGGCTCGGTCGATAACTATGGCTACACCTTC. Combining the CDR3 with reference TRBV29-1 and TRBJ1-2 gives the whole variable domain SAVISQKPSRDICQRGTSLTIQCQVDSQVTMMFWYRQQPGQSLTLIATANQGSEATYESGFVIDKFPISRPNLTFSTLTVSNMSPEDSSIYLCSVVTGGSVDNYGYTFGSGTRLTVV.

The V call is TRBV27, the J call TRBJ2-5; the D is unclear. The CDR3 consists of 13 residues. The V gene's germline CDR1 is MNHEY and CDR2 SMNVEV (reference sequence). V gave up 8 bases and J gave up 5 bases, with 15 bases separating them. The CDR3 coding sequence is TGTGCCAGCCTTTCCCCCCCTCCGGAGACCCAGTACTTC. Amino acids: CASLSPPPETQYF.

V and J are TRBV6-6 and TRBJ1-5, with D unresolved. The CDR3 spans 13 residues. Trimming removed 0 bases from V and 5 bases from J, with 5 bases in between. Germline V CDR1 and CDR2: MNHNY, SVGAGI (reference sequence). The CDR3 bases are TGTGCCAGCAGTTACTCCGGAGATCAGCCCCAGCATTTT. This codes for CASSYSGDQPQHF.

The gene calls are TRBV5-4 and TRBJ2-1; TRBD1 might be the D (6 bases). There are 12 residues in the CDR3. V shed 4 bases and J shed 6 bases, with 8 bases lying between them. Germline assignment: CDR1 SGHNT and CDR2 YYREEE (reference sequence). The CDR3 DNA is TGTGCCAGCAGCGAGGGGGTCAATGAGCAGTTCTTC. It yields the protein CASSEGVNEQFF.

This clone was found once. The V gene is TRBV2, the J gene TRBJ2-1; 9 bases fit TRBD2. CDR1 SNHLY and CDR2 FYNNEI come from the germline V gene. The length of the CDR3 is 14 residues. V shed 8 bases and J 5 bases; nucleotides not matched to a gene: 7. This CDR3 reads CASGRASGDNEQFF. The CDR3 DNA reads TGTGCCAGCGGGAGAGCTAGCGGGGACAATGAGCAGTTCTTC.

The CDR3 is CASGAGFNQPQHF. CDR3 DNA: TGTGCTAGTGGTGCGGGGTTCAATCAGCCCCAGCATTTT. The chain has TRBV12-5 and TRBJ1-5; no clear D gene. With 5 bases removed from V and 3 bases from J, the gap between germline ends came to 8 bases. In germline, CDR1 is LGHNT, CDR2 FRNRAP. This CDR3 has 13 amino acids.